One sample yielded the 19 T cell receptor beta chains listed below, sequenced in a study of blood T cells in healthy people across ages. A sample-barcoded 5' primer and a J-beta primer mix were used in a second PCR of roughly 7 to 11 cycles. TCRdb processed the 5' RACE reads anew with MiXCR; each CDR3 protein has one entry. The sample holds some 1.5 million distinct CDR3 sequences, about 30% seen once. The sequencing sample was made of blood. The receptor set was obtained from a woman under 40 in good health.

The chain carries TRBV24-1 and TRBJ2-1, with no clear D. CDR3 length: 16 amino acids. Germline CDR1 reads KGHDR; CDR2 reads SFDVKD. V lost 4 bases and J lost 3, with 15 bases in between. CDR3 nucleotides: TGTGCCACCAGTGACGGTAGGCAAGGGATCTACAATGAGCAGTTCTTC. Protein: CATSDGRQGIYNEQFF.

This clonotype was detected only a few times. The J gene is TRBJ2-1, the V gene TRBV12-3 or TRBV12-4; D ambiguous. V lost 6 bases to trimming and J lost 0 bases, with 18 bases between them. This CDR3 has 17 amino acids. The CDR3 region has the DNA TGTGCCAGCAGCCCCTTTACGGAGATGATCTCCTACAATGAGCAGTTCTTC. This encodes CASSPFTEMISYNEQFF.

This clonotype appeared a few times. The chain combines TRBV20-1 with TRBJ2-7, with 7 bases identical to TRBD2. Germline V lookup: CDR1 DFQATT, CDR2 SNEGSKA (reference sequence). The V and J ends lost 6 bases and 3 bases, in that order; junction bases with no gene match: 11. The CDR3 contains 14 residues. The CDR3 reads CSASKREGHYEQYF. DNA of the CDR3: TGCAGTGCCAGTAAGAGGGAGGGGCACTACGAGCAGTACTTC.

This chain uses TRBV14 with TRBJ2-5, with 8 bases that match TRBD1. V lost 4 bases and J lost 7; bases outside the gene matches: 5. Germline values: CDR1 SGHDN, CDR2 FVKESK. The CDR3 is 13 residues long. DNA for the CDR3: TGTGCCAGCAGCCCGACAGGGGAAAGGACCCAGTACTTC. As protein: CASSPTGERTQYF. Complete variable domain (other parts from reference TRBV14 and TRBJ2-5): EAGVTQFPSHSVIEKGQTVTLRCDPISGHDNLYWYRRVMGKEIKFLLHFVKESKQDESGMPNNRFLAERTGGTYSTLKVQPAELEDSGVYFCASSPTGERTQYFGPGTRLLVL.

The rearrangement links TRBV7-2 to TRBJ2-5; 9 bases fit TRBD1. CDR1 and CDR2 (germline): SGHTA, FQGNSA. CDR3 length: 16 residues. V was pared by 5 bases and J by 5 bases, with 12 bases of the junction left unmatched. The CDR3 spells CASSPRVTGGSETQYF. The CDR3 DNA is TGTGCCAGCAGCCCCCGTGTGACAGGGGGTAGCGAGACCCAGTACTTC.

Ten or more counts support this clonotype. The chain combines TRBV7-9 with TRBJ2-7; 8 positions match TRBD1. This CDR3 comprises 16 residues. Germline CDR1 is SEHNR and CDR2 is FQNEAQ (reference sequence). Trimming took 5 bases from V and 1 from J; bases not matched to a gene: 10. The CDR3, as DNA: TGTGCCAGCAGCGGACCCGGGACAGGTACTTCCTACGAGCAGTACTTC. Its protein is CASSGPGTGTSYEQYF. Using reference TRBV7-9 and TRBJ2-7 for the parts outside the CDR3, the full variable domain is DTGVSQNPRHKITKRGQNVTFRCDPISEHNRLYWYRQTLGQGPEFLTYFQNEAQLEKSRLLSDRFSAERPKGSFSTLEIQRTEQGDSAMYLCASSGPGTGTSYEQYFGPGTRLTVT.

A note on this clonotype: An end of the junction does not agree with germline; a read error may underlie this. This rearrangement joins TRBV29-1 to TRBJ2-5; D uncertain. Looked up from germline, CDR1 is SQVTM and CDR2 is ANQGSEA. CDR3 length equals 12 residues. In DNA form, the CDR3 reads TGCGGCGTTGACGGCAGATTGAAGACCCAGTACTTC. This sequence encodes CGVDGRLKTQYF.

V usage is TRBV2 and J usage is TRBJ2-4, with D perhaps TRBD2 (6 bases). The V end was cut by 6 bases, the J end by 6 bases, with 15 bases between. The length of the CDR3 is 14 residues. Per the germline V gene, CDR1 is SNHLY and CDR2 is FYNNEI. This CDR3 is CASRPGLFVNIQYF. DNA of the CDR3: TGTGCCAGCAGGCCGGGACTGTTCGTAAACATTCAGTACTTC.

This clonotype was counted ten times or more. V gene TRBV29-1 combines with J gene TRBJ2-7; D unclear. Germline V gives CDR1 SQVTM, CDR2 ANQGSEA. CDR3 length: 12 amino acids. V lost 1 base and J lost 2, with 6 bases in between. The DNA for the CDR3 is TGCAGCGTTGAAGGGGCAACCTACGAGCAGTACTTC. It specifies CSVEGATYEQYF.

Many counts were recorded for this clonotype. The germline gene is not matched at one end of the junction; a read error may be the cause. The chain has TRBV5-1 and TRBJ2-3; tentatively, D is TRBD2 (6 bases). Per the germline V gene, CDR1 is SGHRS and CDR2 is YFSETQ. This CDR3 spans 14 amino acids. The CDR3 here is CASSLTGVTDTQYF. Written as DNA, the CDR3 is TGTGCCAGCAGTTTGACGGGAGTCACAGATACGCAGTATTTT.

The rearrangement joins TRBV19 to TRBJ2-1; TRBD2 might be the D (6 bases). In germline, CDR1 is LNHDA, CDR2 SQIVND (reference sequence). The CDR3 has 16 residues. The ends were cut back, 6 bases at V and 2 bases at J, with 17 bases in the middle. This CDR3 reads CASSTRTGLPYNEQFF. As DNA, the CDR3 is TGTGCCAGTAGCACCCGCACGGGACTTCCCTACAATGAGCAGTTCTTC. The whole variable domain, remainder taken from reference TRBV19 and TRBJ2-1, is DGGITQSPKYLFRKEGQNVTLSCEQNLNHDAMYWYRQDPGQGLRLIYYSQIVNDFQKGDIAEGYSVSREKKESFPLTVTSAQKNPTAFYLCASSTRTGLPYNEQFFGPGTRLTVL.

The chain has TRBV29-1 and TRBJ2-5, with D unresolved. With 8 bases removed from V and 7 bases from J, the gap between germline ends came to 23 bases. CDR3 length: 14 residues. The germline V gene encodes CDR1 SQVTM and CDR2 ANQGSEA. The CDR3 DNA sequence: TGCAGCTCCGAACAGCCGGTGGGCAGCGCGACCCAGTACTTC. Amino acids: CSSEQPVGSATQYF.

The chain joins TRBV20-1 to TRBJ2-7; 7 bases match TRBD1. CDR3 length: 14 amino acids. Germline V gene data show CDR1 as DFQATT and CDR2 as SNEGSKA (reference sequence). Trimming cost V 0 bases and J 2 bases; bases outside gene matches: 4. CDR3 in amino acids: CSARESGGTYEQYF. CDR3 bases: TGCAGTGCTAGAGAGTCAGGGGGTACCTACGAGCAGTACTTC.

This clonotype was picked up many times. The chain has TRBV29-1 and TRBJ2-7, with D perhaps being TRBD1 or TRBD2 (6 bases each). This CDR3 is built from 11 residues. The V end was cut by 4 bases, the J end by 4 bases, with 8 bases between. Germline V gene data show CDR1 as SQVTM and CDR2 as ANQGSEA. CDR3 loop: CSVGGAYEQYF. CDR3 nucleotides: TGCAGCGTTGGGGGGGCGTACGAGCAGTACTTC.

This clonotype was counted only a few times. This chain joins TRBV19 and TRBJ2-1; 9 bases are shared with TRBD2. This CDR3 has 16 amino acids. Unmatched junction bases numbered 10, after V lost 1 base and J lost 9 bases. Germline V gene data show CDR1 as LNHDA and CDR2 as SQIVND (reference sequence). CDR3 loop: CASSIGGGRAISEQFF. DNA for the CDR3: TGTGCCAGTAGTATAGGAGGCGGGAGGGCCATCAGTGAGCAGTTCTTC.

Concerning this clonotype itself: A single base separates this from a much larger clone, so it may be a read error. The CDR3 sequence: CTSSDRTEDYEQYF. In DNA, the CDR3 is TGTACCAGCAGCGATCGGACAGAGGACTACGAGCAGTACTTC. The V and J genes are TRBV5-4 and TRBJ2-7, with D tentatively TRBD1 (6 bases). Germline V gives CDR1 SGHNT, CDR2 YYREEE (reference sequence). The CDR3 totals 14 residues.

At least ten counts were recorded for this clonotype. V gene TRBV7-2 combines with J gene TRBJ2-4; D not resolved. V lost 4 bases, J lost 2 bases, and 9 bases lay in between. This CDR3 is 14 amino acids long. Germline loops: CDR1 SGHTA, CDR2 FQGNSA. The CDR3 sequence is CASSSLGTKNIQYF. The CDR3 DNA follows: TGTGCCAGCAGCTCGCTGGGGACCAAAAACATTCAGTACTTC. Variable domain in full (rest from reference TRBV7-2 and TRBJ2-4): GAGVSQSPSNKVTEKGKDVELRCDPISGHTALYWYRQSLGQGLEFLIYFQGNSAPDKSGLPSDRFSAERTGGSVSTLTIQRTQQEDSAVYLCASSSLGTKNIQYFGAGTRLSVL.

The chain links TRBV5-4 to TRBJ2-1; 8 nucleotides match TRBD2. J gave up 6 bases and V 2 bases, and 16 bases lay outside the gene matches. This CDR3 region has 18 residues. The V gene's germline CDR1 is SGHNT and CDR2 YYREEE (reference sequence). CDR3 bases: TGTGCCAGCAGCTTAGCTAGCGGGCCTCCAGGAATAAGCAATGAGCAGTTCTTC. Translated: CASSLASGPPGISNEQFF.

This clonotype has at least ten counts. The CDR3 DNA is TGCAGCGTTGAGGAAATCCTCCGAGAGACCCAGTACTTC. This gives the protein CSVEEILRETQYF. This chain connects TRBV29-1 to TRBJ2-5, with D unresolved. Looked up from germline, CDR1 is SQVTM and CDR2 is ANQGSEA. The ends were cut back, 3 bases at V and 4 bases at J, with 12 bases in the middle. This CDR3 spans 13 amino acids.